This T cell receptor (beta chain) originates from a study of cytomegalovirus exposure and HLA in healthy donors (dated by TCRdb to 2016 to 2017). Regarding the research as a whole: An earlier analysis of roughly 570 of the donors reported 250 to 350 Gb of sequence data and 90 million to 120 million unique TCR beta sequences obtained from about 170 million T cells. An early release covering approximately 600 HLA-typed donors comprised approximately 300 gigabases of sequencing data and tens of millions of unique TCR sequences. The genetic ancestry cluster associated with self-reported Caucasian donors included about 81% of the 398 genotyped donors. The aim of the study was to test whether cataloging public T cell receptors could identify signatures of past pathogen exposure. The study profiled the T cell repertoires of under 850 subjects by immunosequencing and related them to cytomegalovirus serostatus. Besides the first cohort of more than 650 subjects, a separate validation cohort made up of some 110 different subjects was used. High-throughput TCR immunosequencing, statistical association of individual TCRs with disease status, and machine learning were combined to predict cytomegalovirus infection status. A later analysis re-analyzed previously published TCR beta repertoires from about 730 donors and added high-resolution HLA genotyping to study TCR occurrence patterns. In the later analysis, no new phenotypic data were used to find candidate immune exposures; instead, reliance was placed on TCR beta sequences and their occurrence across donors. In an earlier analysis of a few hundred of the donors, high-throughput TCR beta sequencing was used to judge whether each TCR beta V gene segment behaved as functional or pseudogenic. Donor age, sex, ethnicity and CMV serostatus were compiled together with the repertoire data. A later genetic analysis took genome-wide SNP genotypes for about 65% of the 666 donors and used that subset as a discovery cohort. All discovery cohort repertoires had been generated using a single sequencing platform. Class I and class II HLA loci were covered by the typing at four-digit resolution. The number of typed donors differed by locus: about 620-640 for A, B, C, DRB1 and DQB1; approximately 540 for DQA1; around 580 for DPA1; and roughly 470 for DPB1. A handful of DR-DQ haplotypes were handled as single units for association and clustering because linkage in the cohort was strong. Across under 500 genotyped donors of the cohort, an average of about 220,000 unique TCR beta nucleotide sequences per donor were sequenced, and roughly 20% of those sequences were non-productive.

Libraries were constructed by the immunoSEQ multiplex PCR assay. The multiplex PCR relied on a mix of 60 forward primers for TCR Vbeta segments and 13 reverse primers for TCR Jbeta segments. The CDR3 region of rearranged TCR beta genes was amplified from genomic DNA by a multiplex PCR assay. On the Illumina HiSeq System, the amplified TCR beta libraries were sequenced as 87-base-pair reads. Turning to the authors' computational methods: Across the 500 to 750 repertoires, a later analysis counted tens of millions of unique TCR beta chains, 9.5 million to 13 million of which were shared by at least two donors. Raw reads were error-corrected and collapsed into unique sequences with a nearest-neighbor algorithm that merged closely related sequences to remove PCR and sequencing errors. V, D and J gene segments were assigned by aligning CDR3 sequences to IMGT reference sequences. For a sequence to be retained, at least a six-nucleotide match to both a V gene segment and a J gene segment was required. Rearrangements were classified as productive when the CDR3 lacked stop codons and remained in frame with V and J, and all other rearrangements were classified as non-productive. CDR3 was defined by IMGT convention, running from the second conserved V-encoded cysteine to the conserved J-encoded phenylalanine. The earlier analysis of 500 to 750 of the donors excluded any sequence lacking an unambiguous match to a single V gene segment. In an earlier analysis of 450 to 750 of the donors, a V segment was called functional when productive rearrangements were above 56.7%, and segregating when the standard deviation between donors exceeded 5%. A statistical classification framework was built for diagnosing cytomegalovirus status from the catalog of TCR beta chain sequences. In a later analysis, V and J genes were assigned by comparing TCR nucleotide sequences against IMGT/GENE-DB human TR gene sequences. A later analysis assigned CDR3 sequences and most-parsimonious VDJ recombination scenarios with the TCRdist pipeline. A later analysis defined each TCR beta chain by its CDR3 amino acid sequence plus V-gene family, and excluded reads lacking a unique V-gene family. A later analysis removed over 500 highly shared, low-generation-probability nucleotide sequences to deal with suspected cross-contamination and a sequencing artifact. For each public chain, a later analysis derived a clonal expansion index from normalized ranks of inferred template counts within each repertoire. A later analysis computed generation probabilities with a VDJ recombination model fitted to out-of-frame rearrangements, and checked the results against IGoR. In a later analysis, hypergeometric tests were used to score TCR-TCR, TCR-HLA and TCR-CMV co-occurrence, with a repertoire-size bias correction applied to TCR pairs. To estimate false discovery rates, a later analysis permuted the HLA or CMV assignments 20 times. In a later analysis, co-occurring TCRs were grouped with DBSCAN, and TCRdist sequence similarity was added when clustering was performed within HLA-allele-positive subsets. For co-occurrence clustering, repertoires with fewer than 30,000 or more than 120,000 public chains were excluded, along with about five repertoires with anomalous nucleotide sharing. Here the immuneACCESS table is served through TCRdb, limited to in-frame sequences with V and J called. Missing clones are a known gap in these copies; in checked studies unresolved V genes cover under half, and the rest lacks a known reason. For V, J and clone size, that table is used; D and trimming come from the DNA. The table for this sample lists around 150,000 clones; around 87% of them were counted only once. The ten largest clones capture roughly 5% of the sample.

Trimming removed 1 base from V and 3 bases from J; the gene matches leave 15 bases unexplained. The CDR3, from cysteine to phenylalanine, totals 20 residues. Kept here is only the CDR3 DNA, which spans 60 bases and is read in frame from base 1. The CDR1 and CDR2 encoded by the germline V gene are LGHNT and FRNRAP. The research as a whole found: Most TCR sequences were observed very rarely across donors, whereas some public TCRs were present in many individuals. A later analysis associated about 17,000 TCR beta sequences with specific HLA alleles at a false discovery rate of 0.05. Only TCR beta chains were sequenced in this cohort, and the absence of alpha or paired-chain data limited detectable features. Assigning TCR associations to individual alleles was difficult when HLA alleles, especially DR and DQ, strongly co-occurred. In vitro tests confirmed that a few of the cytomegalovirus-associated TCR beta chains recognize cytomegalovirus antigens. The earlier analysis of about 600 of the donors excluded some 15 rarely observed V segments, including chromosome 9 orphons, because counts were too low. A later analysis reported that several top co-occurrence clusters appeared linked to parvovirus B19, influenza, CMV and Epstein-Barr virus. In a later analysis, most CMV-associated TCR beta chains were found to appear HLA-restricted, with HLA associations seemingly driven largely by CMV exposure. Presence/absence analyses assumed roughly uniform sequencing depth across donors, an assumption that may not hold. A group of highly shared sequence variants was considered likely to be a technical artifact of the sequencing pipeline. Some IMGT-functional V segments, including TRBV6-2 and TRBV6-3, could not be told apart with the 87-base-pair reads, so those segments were excluded. According to a later analysis, TCR association rates differed among HLA loci, with DRB1 alleles showing the most associated TCRs and HLA-C alleles showing the fewest. The study gave a list of roughly 150 TCR beta chains associated with cytomegalovirus. Linkage disequilibrium might explain the correlated functional status among segregating V segments, but an unknown experimental factor could not be ruled out. HLA typing was unavailable for some donors at each locus, so association tests used only the typed subset. The only immune exposure information available for the cohort was CMV serostatus. A later analysis found that HLA-associated TCR beta chains were more clonally expanded and had lower generation probabilities than equally common non-associated chains. According to the authors, the approach could potentially be generalized to other disease states and immunological phenotypes. Compared with the approximately 700-donor mean, donors in an Asian-associated ancestry cluster had fewer N-insertions in productive TCRs, according to a later genetic analysis. In both the original and validation cohorts, the classifier was reported to diagnose cytomegalovirus status with high specificity and sensitivity. An association between a missense DCLRE1C variant and V-gene and J-gene trimming of TCR beta chains was found in a later genetic analysis and replicated in an independent cohort. A further reported finding was that TCR beta sequences accurately predicted the HLA-A and HLA-B alleles for most subjects in the first cohort. Broadly in line with IMGT annotations, most TCR beta V segments showed up in productive rearrangements about 87% or about 30% of the time in an earlier analysis of around 550 of the donors.

Worth noting for this clone: There is no known antigen for this receptor. Base qualities were left out, and no much larger clone turns up one base away.

In total, 630 or so healthy bone marrow donors made up the cohort. At the time of sampling, all cohort members were nominally healthy, though unrecorded immune exposures were likely present. The donor was CMV seronegative and was included in the group of 352 seronegative cohort members. A peripheral blood sample was provided by each donor, and peripheral blood mononuclear cells were used for TCR beta sequencing. The Qiagen DNeasy Blood Extraction Kit was used to extract genomic DNA from the blood cell samples. Sequencing was performed on PBMCs. The rearranged segments are TRBV12-5 and TRBJ2-1; 10 central bases correspond to TRBD2. The TCR comes from a woman in her 30s in good health and CMV-seronegative. The nucleotides read TGTGCTAGTGGTTTGGCCCCAATCCCACTAGCGGGACTTCACTACAATGAGCAGTTCTTC. Its protein reads: CASGLAPIPLAGLHYNEQFF.